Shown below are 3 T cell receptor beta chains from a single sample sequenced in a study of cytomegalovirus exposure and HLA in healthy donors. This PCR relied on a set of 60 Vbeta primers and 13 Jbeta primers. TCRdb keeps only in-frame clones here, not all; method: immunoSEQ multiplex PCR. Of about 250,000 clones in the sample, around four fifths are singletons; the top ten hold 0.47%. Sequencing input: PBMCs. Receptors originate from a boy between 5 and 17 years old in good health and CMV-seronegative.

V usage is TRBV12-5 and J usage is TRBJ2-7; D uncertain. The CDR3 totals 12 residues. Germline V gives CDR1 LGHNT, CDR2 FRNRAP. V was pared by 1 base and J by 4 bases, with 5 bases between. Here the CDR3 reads CASGLALYEQYF. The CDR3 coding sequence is TGTGCTAGTGGTTTGGCCTTGTACGAGCAGTACTTC.

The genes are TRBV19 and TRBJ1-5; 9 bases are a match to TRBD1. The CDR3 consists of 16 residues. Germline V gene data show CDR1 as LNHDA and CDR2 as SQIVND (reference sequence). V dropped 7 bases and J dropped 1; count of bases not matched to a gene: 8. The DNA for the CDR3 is TGTGCCAGTACAAAACAGGGGGCCGGGAGCAATCAGCCCCAGCATTTT. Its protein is CASTKQGAGSNQPQHF.

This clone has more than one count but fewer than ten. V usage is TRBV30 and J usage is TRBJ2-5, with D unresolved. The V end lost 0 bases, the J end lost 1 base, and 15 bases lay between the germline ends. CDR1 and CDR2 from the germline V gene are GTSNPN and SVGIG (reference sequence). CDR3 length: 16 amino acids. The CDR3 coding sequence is TGTGCCTGGAGTGTAGGTCAGAGGAGACTCCAAGAGACCCAGTACTTC. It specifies CAWSVGQRRLQETQYF.